This TCR beta chain was profiled in a study of T cell clones after liver transplantation. Across the whole study: In this trial, immunosuppression withdrawal was attempted within 2 years of liver transplant. Three of eight recipients were HCV-positive; others had non-autoimmune, non-viral indications.

In its sample, this clone was seen a few times. The CDR3 runs 18 residues. CDR1 and CDR2 from the germline V gene are LNHNV and YYDKDF (reference sequence). With V trimmed by 0 bases and J by 0 bases, 8 bases remained unmatched. Using immunoSEQ multiplex PCR, the repertoire was profiled, and TCRdb retains in-frame clones only, with some absent. The data show some 110,000 clones, roughly 80% seen once. The rearrangement joins TRBV15 to TRBJ1-3; 7 bases fit TRBD1. This clonotype was sampled from a human donor who received a liver transplant. Here the sequenced sample was CD4+ T cells from blood, taken before liver transplant. CDR3 DNA: TGTGCCACCAGCAGAGATGGAGGGACAGCAACCTCTGGAAACACCATATATTTT. It yields the protein CATSRDGGTATSGNTIYF.